This TCR beta chain comes out of a study of T cell repertoires in aging, cancer and after chemotherapy. Study-level information: Donors were grouped into six age bands spanning 30 or younger through 70 or older. Findings and caveats of the study: The repertoire data cannot show anything about immunological memory following chemotherapy. Compared with age-matched healthy donors, untreated hematological or solid cancer patients showed higher blood TCR clonality. Rebound thymic output was suggested by rising median generation probability during chemotherapy in each cancer cohort.

By frequency in the sample, this clonotype is medium-sized. The target antigen is unknown. TCR beta rearrangements were amplified from peripheral blood genomic DNA. Multiplex touch-down PCR with TRB-A/B primers amplified rearranged V-D-J TRB sequences. TCRdb analysed the multiplex PCR reads with MiXCR anew, one entry per CDR3 protein. Of 9,000 to 10,000 distinct CDR3 sequences in the sample, roughly a third were seen once. Germline-derived CDR1 and CDR2 are DFQATT and SNEGSKA (reference sequence). CDR3 length: 11 amino acids. The V gene lost 5 bases and the J gene lost 5 bases, with 9 bases spanning the gap.

The chain joins TRBV20-1 to TRBJ1-1; D gene ambiguous. Sequencing input: blood. This clonotype originated in a human donor in good health. The CDR3 region has the DNA TGCAGTGCTTCCCCGGTGACTGAAGCTTTCTTT. It specifies CSASPVTEAFF.